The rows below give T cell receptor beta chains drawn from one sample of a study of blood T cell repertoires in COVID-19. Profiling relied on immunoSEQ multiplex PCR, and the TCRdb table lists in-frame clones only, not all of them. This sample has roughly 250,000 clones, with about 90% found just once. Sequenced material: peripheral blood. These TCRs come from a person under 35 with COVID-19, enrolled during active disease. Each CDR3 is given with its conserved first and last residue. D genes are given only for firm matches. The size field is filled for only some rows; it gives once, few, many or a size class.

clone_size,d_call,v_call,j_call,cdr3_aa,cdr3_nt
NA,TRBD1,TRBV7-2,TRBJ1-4,CASSGGPGGKLFF,TGTGCCAGCAGCGGGGGACCAGGGGGAAAACTGTTTTTT
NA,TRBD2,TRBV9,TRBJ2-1,CASSPRTSGSSYNEQFF,TGTGCCAGCAGCCCTCGGACTAGCGGCAGCTCCTACAATGAGCAGTTCTTC
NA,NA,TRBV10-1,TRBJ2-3,CASSSSGPLGVGTDTQYF,TGCGCCAGCAGCTCCTCTGGGCCCCTAGGGGTCGGCACAGATACGCAGTATTTT
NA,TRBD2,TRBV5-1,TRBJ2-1,CASSFILTSSGEQFF,TGCGCCAGCAGCTTTATATTGACTAGCTCCGGGGAGCAGTTCTTC
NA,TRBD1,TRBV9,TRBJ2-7,CASSVTGTGAGEQYF,TGTGCCAGCAGCGTAACCGGGACAGGGGCTGGAGAGCAGTACTTC
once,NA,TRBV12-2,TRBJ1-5,CASRLAVYRRWHSNQPQHF,TGTGCAAGTCGCTTAGCGGTATATCGTCGATGGCATAGCAATCAGCCCCAGCATTTT
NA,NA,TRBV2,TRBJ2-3,CASLPQGSPSTGAQYF,TGTGCCAGCCTCCCTCAGGGCAGTCCCTCCACAGGAGCGCAGTATTTT
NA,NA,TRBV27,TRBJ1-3,CASSSLGGGPGNTIYF,TGTGCCAGCAGTTCCTTGGGTGGAGGGCCTGGAAACACCATATATTTT
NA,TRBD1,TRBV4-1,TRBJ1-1,CASSLTGGTEAFF,TGCGCCAGCAGCCTCACAGGGGGCACTGAAGCTTTCTTT
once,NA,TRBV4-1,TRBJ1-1,CASRMRLLQVRATEAFF,TGCGCCAGCAGAATGCGTCTGCTACAGGTTAGGGCGACTGAAGCTTTCTTT
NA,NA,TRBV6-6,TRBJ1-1,CASHPGPRNTEAFF,TGTGCCAGTCATCCAGGGCCGCGTAACACTGAAGCTTTCTTT
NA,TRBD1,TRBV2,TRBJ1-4,CASSQTGEKLFF,TGTGCCAGCAGTCAGACAGGGGAAAAACTGTTTTTT
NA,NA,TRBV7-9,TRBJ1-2,CASSFGQYYGYTF,TGTGCCAGCAGCTTTGGTCAGTACTATGGCTACACCTTC
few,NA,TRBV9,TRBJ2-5,CASSVAGTVQETQYF,TGTGCCAGCAGCGTAGCGGGAACAGTCCAGGAGACCCAGTACTTC
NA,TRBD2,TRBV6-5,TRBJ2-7,CASSKLSGRNEQYF,TGTGCCAGCAGTAAGCTCAGCGGGAGGAACGAGCAGTACTTC
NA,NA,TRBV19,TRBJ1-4,CASCDTLNEKLFF,TGTGCCAGTTGCGACACCCTAAATGAAAAACTGTTTTTT
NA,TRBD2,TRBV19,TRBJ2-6,CASTLAGYSGANVLTF,TGTGCCAGTACGCTAGCGGGGTACTCTGGGGCCAACGTCCTGACTTTC
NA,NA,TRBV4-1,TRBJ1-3,CASSQSPRFSGNTIYF,TGCGCCAGCAGCCAATCCCCCAGGTTCTCTGGAAACACCATATATTTT